One T cell receptor beta chain is described in this entry. Its antigen is unidentified. TCRdb's table, derived via immunoSEQ multiplex PCR, lists solely in-frame clones and lacks some. The table shows over 100,000 clones, with approximately 91% occurring only once. This entry belongs to a study of T cell responses to AZD1222 COVID-19 vaccine. Findings and caveats of the study: There were mostly white British donors and more females than males, and clonal diversity was possibly underestimated. Targeting of unmutated variant regions was reportedly seen in nearly half of spike-specific TCRs.

V lost 10 bases to trimming and J lost 6 bases, with 22 bases between them. Germline CDR1 and CDR2: SGHNT and YYREEE (reference sequence). The CDR3 consists of 15 residues. The starting material was peripheral blood, obtained 28 days after the second AZD1222 dose. The chain employs TRBV5-4 and TRBJ2-2, with D perhaps TRBD2 (6 bases). This sequence originates from an adult who received the AZD1222 COVID-19 vaccine. CDR3: CAGNGAGPGAGELFF. The CDR3 nucleotides read TGTGCCGGCAACGGGGCAGGGCCGGGGGCCGGGGAGCTGTTTTTT.